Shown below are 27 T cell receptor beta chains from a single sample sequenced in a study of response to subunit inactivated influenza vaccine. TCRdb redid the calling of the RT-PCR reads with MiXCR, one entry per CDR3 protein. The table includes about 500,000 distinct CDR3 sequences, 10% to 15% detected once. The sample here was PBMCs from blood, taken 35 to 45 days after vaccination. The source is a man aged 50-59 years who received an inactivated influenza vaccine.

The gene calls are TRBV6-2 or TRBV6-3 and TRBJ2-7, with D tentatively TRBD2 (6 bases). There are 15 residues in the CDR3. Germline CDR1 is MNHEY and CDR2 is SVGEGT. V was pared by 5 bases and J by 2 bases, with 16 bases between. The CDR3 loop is CASSGPNSGTYEQYF. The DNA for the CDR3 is TGTGCCAGCAGTGGGCCCAATAGCGGAACCTACGAGCAGTACTTC.

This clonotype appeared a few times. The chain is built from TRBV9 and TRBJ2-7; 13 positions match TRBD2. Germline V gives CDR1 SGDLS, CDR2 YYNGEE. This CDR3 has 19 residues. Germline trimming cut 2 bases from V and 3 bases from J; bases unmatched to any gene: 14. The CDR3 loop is CASSVSPGLAGREVYEQYF. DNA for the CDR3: TGTGCCAGCAGCGTCTCCCCGGGACTAGCGGGAAGAGAGGTCTACGAGCAGTACTTC. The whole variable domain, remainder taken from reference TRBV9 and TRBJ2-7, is DSGVTQTPKHLITATGQRVTLRCSPRSGDLSVYWYQQSLDQGLQFLIQYYNGEERAKGNILERFSAQQFPDLHSELNLSSLELGDSALYFCASSVSPGLAGREVYEQYFGPGTRLTVT.

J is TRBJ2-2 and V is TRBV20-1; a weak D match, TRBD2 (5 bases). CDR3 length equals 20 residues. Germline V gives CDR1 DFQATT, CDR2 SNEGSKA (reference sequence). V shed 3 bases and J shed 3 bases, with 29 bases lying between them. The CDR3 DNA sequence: TGCAGTGCTAGGGGCGTTACTACTAGTATCAGTTCCACGGACACCGGGGAGCTGTTTTTT. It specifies CSARGVTTSISSTDTGELFF.

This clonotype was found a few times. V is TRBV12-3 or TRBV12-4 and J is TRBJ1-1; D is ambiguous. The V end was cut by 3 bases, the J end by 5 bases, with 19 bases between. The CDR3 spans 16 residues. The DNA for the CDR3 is TGTGCCAGCAGTTTTTTGGGAGGGCGGAGGGAGACTGAAGCTTTCTTT. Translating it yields CASSFLGGRRETEAFF.

The CDR3 spells CASSQEGRLSNQPQHF. The CDR3 region has the DNA TGCGCCAGCAGCCAAGAAGGGCGATTGAGCAATCAGCCCCAGCATTTT. This chain joins TRBV4-1 and TRBJ1-5; no clear D. Germline CDR1 is MGHRA and CDR2 is YSYEKL. The CDR3 is made up of 16 amino acids. The V and J ends lost 0 bases and 1 base respectively, with 10 bases between them.

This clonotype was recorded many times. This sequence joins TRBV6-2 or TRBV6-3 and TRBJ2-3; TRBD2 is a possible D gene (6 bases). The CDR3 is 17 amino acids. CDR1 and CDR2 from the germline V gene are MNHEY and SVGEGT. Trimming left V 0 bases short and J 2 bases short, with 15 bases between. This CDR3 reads CASSYSPGLVLTDTQYF. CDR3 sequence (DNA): TGTGCCAGCAGTTACTCACCGGGACTTGTTCTCACAGATACGCAGTATTTT.

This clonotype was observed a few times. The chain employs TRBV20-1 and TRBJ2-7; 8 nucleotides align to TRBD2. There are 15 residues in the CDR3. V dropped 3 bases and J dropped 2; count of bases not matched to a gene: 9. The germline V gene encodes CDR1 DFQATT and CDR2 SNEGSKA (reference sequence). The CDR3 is CSARESGGTTYEQYF. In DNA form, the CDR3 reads TGCAGTGCTAGGGAAAGCGGGGGCACAACCTACGAGCAGTACTTC.

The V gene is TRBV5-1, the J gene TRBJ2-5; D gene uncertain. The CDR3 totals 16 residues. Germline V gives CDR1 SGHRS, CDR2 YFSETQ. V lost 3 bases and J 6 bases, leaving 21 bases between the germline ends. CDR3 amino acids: CASSYQTEFSRQTQYF. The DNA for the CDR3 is TGCGCCAGCAGCTACCAGACGGAATTTTCAAGACAGACCCAGTACTTC.

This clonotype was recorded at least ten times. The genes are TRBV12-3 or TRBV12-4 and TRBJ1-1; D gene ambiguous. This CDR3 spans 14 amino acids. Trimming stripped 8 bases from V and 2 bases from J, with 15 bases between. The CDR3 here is CASGPAVSNTEAFF. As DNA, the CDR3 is TGTGCCAGCGGCCCGGCGGTGAGCAACACTGAAGCTTTCTTT.

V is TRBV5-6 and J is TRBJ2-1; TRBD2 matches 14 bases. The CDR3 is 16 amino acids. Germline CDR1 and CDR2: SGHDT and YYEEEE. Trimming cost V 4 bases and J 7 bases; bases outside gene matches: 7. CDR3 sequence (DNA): TGTGCCAGCAGCACCAGACTAGCGGGAGGGGGGAATGAGCAGTTCTTC. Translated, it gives CASSTRLAGGGNEQFF.

In nucleotides, the CDR3 is TGCGCCAGCAGTGCAGGGACAGGGGTCAAAAACATTCAGTACTTC. Its protein product is CASSAGTGVKNIQYF. The V gene is TRBV10-1, the J gene TRBJ2-4, with 10 bases lining up with TRBD1. Germline V gene sequence: CDR1 WNHNN, CDR2 SYGVQD (reference sequence). The CDR3 is 15 amino acids. The V and J ends lost 4 bases and 3 bases, in that order; junction bases with no gene match: 3.

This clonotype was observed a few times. CDR3 bases: TGTGCCAGCAGCCCGAGAGTAGCGGGGCCCCAAGAGACCCAGTACTTC. Its protein is CASSPRVAGPQETQYF. The chain recombines TRBV7-2 with TRBJ2-5, with 8 nucleotides matching TRBD2. The CDR3 covers 16 residues. J was trimmed by 1 base and V by 5 bases; bases with no gene match: 9. CDR1 is SGHTA and CDR2 is FQGNSA in the germline V gene.

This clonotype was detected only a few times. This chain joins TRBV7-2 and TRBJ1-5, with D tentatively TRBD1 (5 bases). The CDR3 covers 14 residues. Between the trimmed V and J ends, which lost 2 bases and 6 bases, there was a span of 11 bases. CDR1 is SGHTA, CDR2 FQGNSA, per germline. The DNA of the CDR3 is TGTGCCAGCAGCTTAATGGGACGGGGTCAGCCCCAGCATTTT. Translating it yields CASSLMGRGQPQHF.

CDR3 loop: CASSLEPGRVAEAFF. The DNA for the CDR3 is TGCGCCAGCAGCTTGGAGCCGGGACGGGTCGCTGAAGCTTTCTTT. The chain is built from TRBV5-1 and TRBJ1-1; D is perhaps TRBD1 (5 bases). The V gene's germline CDR1 is SGHRS and CDR2 YFSETQ. The CDR3 length is 15 residues. Trimming took 0 bases from V and 6 from J, leaving 15 bases between them.

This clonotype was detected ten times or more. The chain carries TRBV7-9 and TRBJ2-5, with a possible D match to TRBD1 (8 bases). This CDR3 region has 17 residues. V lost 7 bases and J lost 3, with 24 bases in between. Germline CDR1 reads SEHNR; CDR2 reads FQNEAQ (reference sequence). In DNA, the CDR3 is TGTGCCAGCACCACTCGTAGGAGCGGGACAGGAAAAGAGACCCAGTACTTC. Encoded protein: CASTTRRSGTGKETQYF.

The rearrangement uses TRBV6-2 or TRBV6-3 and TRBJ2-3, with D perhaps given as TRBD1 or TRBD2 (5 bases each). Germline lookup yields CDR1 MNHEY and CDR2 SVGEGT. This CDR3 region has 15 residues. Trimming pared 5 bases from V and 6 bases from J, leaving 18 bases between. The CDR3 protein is CASSPTGTPGDTQYF. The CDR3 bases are TGTGCCAGCAGTCCGACCGGGACCCCCGGCGATACGCAGTATTTT.

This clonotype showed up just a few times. The CDR3 region has the DNA TGCAGTGCTACCGCGACAGGGGGGAATGAAAAACTGTTTTTT. This codes for CSATATGGNEKLFF. The chain has TRBV20-1 and TRBJ1-4; 9 nucleotides align to TRBD1. Trimming at V came to 4 bases and at J to 5 bases, leaving 5 bases not matched to a gene. This CDR3 contains 14 residues. CDR1 is DFQATT and CDR2 is SNEGSKA in the germline V gene (reference sequence).

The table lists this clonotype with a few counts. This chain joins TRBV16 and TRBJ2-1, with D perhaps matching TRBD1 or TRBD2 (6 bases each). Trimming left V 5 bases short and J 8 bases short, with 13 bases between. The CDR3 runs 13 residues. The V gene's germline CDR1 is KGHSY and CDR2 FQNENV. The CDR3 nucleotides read TGTGCCAGCAGCGTAGAGGGGGGCGATGAGCAGTTCTTC. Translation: CASSVEGGDEQFF.

As DNA, the CDR3 is TGCGCCAGCAGCCAAGACGCAGGGAACTATGGCTACACCTTC. Amino acid sequence: CASSQDAGNYGYTF. V and J are TRBV4-3 and TRBJ1-2, with D possibly being TRBD1 (5 bases). CDR1 and CDR2 from the germline V gene are LGHNA and YSLEER. This CDR3 region has 14 residues. V was trimmed by 0 bases and J by 2 bases, leaving 7 bases between them.

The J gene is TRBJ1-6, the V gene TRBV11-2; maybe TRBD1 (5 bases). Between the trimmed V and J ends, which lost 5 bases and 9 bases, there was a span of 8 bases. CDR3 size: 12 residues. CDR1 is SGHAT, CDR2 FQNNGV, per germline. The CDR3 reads CASSPTVSPLHF. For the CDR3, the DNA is TGTGCCAGCAGCCCGACAGTTTCACCCCTCCACTTT.

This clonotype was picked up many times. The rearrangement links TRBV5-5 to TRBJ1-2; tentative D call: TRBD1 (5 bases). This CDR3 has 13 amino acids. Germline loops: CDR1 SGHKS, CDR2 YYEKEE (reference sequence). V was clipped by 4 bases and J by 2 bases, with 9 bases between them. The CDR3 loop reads CASSLGVNYGYTF. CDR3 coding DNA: TGTGCCAGCAGCCTGGGGGTGAACTATGGCTACACCTTC.

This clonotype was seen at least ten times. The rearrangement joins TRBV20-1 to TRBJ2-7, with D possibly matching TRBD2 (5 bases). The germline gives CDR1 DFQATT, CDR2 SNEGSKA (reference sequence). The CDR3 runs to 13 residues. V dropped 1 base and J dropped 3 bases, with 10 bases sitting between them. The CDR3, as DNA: TGCAGTGCTAGAGTGTCGAGGGTCTACGAGCAGTACTTC. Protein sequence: CSARVSRVYEQYF.

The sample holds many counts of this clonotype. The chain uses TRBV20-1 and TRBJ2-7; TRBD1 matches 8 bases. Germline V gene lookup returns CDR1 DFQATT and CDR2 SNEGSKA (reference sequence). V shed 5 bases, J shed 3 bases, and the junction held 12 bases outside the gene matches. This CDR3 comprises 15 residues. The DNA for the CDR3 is TGCAGTGCTTACTTCCGGGGGACAGGCAACTACGAGCAGTACTTC. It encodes CSAYFRGTGNYEQYF.

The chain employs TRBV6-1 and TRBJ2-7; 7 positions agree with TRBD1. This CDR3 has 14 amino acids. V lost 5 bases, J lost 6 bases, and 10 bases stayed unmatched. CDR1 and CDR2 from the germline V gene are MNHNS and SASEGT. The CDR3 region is CASSRTGDLGEQYF. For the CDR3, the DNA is TGTGCCAGCAGTAGGACAGGAGACCTCGGCGAGCAGTACTTC.

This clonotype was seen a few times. The CDR3 region has the DNA TGTGCCAGCAGCGTTTTTCAGGGGGCCGGATCACCCCTCCACTTT. Protein: CASSVFQGAGSPLHF. This chain links TRBV9 with TRBJ1-6, with 8 bases that match TRBD1. Germline CDR1 reads SGDLS; CDR2 reads YYNGEE. Germline trimming cut 2 bases from V and 10 bases from J; bases unmatched to any gene: 8. The CDR3 length is 15 residues.

This CDR3 reads CASSGSGTVTYNEQFF. CDR3 nucleotide sequence: TGTGCCAGCAGCGGATCCGGGACAGTGACTTACAATGAGCAGTTCTTC. This chain connects TRBV3-1 to TRBJ2-1; 7 bases fit TRBD1. The CDR3 loop spans 16 amino acids. Germline V gene lookup returns CDR1 LGHDT and CDR2 YNNKEL (reference sequence). V was pared by 5 bases and J by 4 bases, with 11 bases of the junction left unmatched.

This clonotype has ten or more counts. For the CDR3, the DNA is TGTGCCAGCAGCGCCGGGACAGGGTACGAGCAGTACTTC. Protein sequence: CASSAGTGYEQYF. J is TRBJ2-7 and V is TRBV9, with TRBD1 identical over 9 bases. J was trimmed by 4 bases and V by 3 bases; bases with no gene match: 2. CDR3 length: 13 amino acids. Germline V lookup: CDR1 SGDLS, CDR2 YYNGEE.